The clone carrying this TCR beta chain turned up a few times. The data originate from a study of response to subunit inactivated influenza vaccine. Via MiXCR, TCRdb re-called the RT-PCR reads, giving one row per CDR3 protein. The sample shows about 570,000 distinct CDR3 sequences, around 11% of them seen only once. The CDR3 extends over 16 amino acids. Trimming took 0 bases from V and 1 from J, leaving 12 bases between them. Per germline, CDR1 LGHDT and CDR2 YNNKEL (reference sequence). These data also featured in a second study, about T cells expressing NK-cell markers. That study adds: cDNA encoding TCR beta was synthesized via 5'RACE template switching incorporating UMIs.

The material sequenced was PBMCs from blood, taken on the day of vaccination. The chain recombines TRBV3-1 with TRBJ1-1; TRBD1 is a possible D gene (5 bases). The clonotype was recovered from a man aged 45-65 years who received an inactivated influenza vaccine. Here the CDR3 DNA reads TGTGCCAGCAGCCAAGATTGGGGGGAGACGAACACTGAAGCTTTCTTT. Translation gives CASSQDWGETNTEAFF.